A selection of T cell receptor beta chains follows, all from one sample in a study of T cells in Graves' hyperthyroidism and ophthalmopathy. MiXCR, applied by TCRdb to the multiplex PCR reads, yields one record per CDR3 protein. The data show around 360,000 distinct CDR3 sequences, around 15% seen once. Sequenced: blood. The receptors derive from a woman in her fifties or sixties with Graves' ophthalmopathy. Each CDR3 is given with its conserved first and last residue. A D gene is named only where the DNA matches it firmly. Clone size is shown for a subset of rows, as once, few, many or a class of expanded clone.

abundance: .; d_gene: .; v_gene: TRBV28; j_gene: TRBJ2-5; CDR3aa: CASSSHTKETQYF; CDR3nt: TGTGCCAGCAGTTCCCACACCAAAGAGACCCAGTACTTC
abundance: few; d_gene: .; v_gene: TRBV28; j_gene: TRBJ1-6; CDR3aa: CASSRGGSSYNSPLHF; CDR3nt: TGTGCCAGCAGTAGGGGGGGGAGCTCCTATAATTCACCCCTCCACTTT
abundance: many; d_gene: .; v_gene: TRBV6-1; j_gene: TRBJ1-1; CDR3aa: CASSPQTSRPTEAFF; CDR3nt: TGTGCCAGCAGTCCGCAAACGTCCCGGCCCACTGAAGCTTTCTTT
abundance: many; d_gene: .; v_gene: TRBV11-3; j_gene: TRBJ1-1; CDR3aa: CASSLEGPNTEAFF; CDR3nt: TGTGCCAGCAGCTTAGAAGGGCCGAACACTGAAGCTTTCTTT
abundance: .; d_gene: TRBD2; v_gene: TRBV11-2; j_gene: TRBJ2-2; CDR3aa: CASSPRTRTGELFF; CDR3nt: TGTGCCAGCAGCCCGAGGACTAGGACCGGGGAGCTGTTTTTT
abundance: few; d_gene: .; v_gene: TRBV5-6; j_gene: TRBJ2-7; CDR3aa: CASSSQGRQGEQYF; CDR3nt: TGTGCCAGCAGCTCCCAGGGGAGGCAGGGCGAGCAGTACTTC
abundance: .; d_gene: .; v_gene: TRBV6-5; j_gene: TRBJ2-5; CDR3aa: CASSYSTGGQETQYF; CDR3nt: TGTGCCAGCAGTTACTCGACTGGCGGACAAGAGACCCAGTACTTC
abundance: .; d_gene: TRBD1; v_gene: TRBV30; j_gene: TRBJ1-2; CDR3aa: CAWSATGPYGYTF; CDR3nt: TGTGCCTGGAGCGCGACAGGGCCCTATGGCTACACCTTC
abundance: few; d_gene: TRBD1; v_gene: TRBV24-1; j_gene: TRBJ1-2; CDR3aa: CATSDLPKQGADGYTF; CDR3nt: TGTGCCACCAGTGATTTGCCCAAACAGGGGGCCGATGGCTACACCTTC
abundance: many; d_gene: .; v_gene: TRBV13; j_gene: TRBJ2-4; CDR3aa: CASSLAGEPNIQYF; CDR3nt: TGTGCCAGCAGCTTAGCGGGAGAACCAAACATTCAGTACTTC
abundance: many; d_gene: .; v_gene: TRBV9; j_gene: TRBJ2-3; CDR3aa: CASSAPSDPTDTQYF; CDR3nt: TGTGCCAGCAGTGCCCCTAGCGATCCCACAGATACGCAGTATTTT
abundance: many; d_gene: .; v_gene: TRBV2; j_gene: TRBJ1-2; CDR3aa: CAKRTDNYGYTF; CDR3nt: TGTGCCAAAAGGACCGACAACTATGGCTACACCTTC
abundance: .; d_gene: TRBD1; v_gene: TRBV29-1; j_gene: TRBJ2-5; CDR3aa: CSVEPFPGQFVQETQYF; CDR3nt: TGCAGCGTTGAACCCTTCCCGGGACAGTTCGTCCAAGAGACCCAGTACTTC
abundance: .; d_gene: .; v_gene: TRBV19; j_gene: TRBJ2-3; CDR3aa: CASSTGVTQYF; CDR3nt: TGTGCCAGTAGCACTGGGGTAACGCAGTATTTT
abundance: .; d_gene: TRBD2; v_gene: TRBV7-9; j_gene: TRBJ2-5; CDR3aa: CASTGTSEQETQYF; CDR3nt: TGTGCCAGCACCGGGACTAGCGAACAAGAGACCCAGTACTTC
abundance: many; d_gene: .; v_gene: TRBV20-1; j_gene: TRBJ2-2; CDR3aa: CSASQRNTGELFF; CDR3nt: TGCAGTGCTAGTCAGCGGAACACCGGGGAGCTGTTTTTT
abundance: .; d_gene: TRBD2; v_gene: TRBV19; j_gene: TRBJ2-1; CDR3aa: CASSALAGGNSEQFF; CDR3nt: TGTGCCAGTAGTGCACTAGCGGGAGGTAATAGTGAGCAGTTCTTC
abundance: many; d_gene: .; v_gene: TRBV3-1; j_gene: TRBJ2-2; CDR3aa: CASSWTQVMRHTGELFF; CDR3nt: TGTGCCAGCAGTTGGACGCAGGTTATGCGTCACACCGGGGAGCTGTTTTTT
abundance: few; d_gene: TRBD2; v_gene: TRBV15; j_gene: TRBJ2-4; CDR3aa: CATSRDRRGRAESAKNIQYF; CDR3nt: TGTGCCACCAGCAGAGATCGTCGTGGGAGGGCCGAGTCAGCCAAAAACATTCAGTACTTC
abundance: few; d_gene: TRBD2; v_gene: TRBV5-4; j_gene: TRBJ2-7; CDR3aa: CASSLVAGEGEQYF; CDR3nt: TGTGCCAGCAGCTTGGTTGCGGGAGAGGGCGAGCAGTACTTC
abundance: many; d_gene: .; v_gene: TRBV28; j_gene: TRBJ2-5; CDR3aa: CASSHSTPGGGTQYF; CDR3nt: TGTGCCAGCAGTCACTCAACCCCCGGGGGTGGGACCCAGTACTTC
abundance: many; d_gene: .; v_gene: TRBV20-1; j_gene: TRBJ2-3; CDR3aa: CSATALRDSILDTQYF; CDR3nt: TGCAGTGCTACAGCGCTCCGGGACTCCATTTTGGATACGCAGTATTTT
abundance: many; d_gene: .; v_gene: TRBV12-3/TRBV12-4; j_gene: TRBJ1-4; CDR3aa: CASSLGQGYEKLFF; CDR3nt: TGTGCCAGCAGTTTAGGGCAGGGTTATGAAAAACTGTTTTTT
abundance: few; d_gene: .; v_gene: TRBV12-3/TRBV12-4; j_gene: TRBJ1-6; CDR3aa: CASSPPGPAGSPLHF; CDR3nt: TGTGCCAGCAGTCCCCCGGGCCCCGCGGGATCACCCCTCCACTTT
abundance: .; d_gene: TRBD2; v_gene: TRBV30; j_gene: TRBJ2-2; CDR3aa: CAWSVRLAGVYLAGELFF; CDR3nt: TGTGCCTGGAGTGTTCGGCTAGCGGGAGTTTATCTCGCCGGGGAGCTGTTTTTT
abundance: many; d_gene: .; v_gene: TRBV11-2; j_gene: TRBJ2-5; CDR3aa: CASSHPGSGVETQYF; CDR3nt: TGTGCCAGCAGCCATCCCGGGTCTGGTGTGGAGACCCAGTACTTC
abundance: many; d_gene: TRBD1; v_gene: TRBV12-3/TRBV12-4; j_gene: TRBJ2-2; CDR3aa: CASNYRGLNTGELFF; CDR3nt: TGTGCCAGCAACTACAGGGGGCTGAACACCGGGGAGCTGTTTTTT
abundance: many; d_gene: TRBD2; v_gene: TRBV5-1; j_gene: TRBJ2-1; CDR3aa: CASSLPSGAYNEQFF; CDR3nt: TGCGCCAGCAGCTTGCCTAGCGGAGCTTACAATGAGCAGTTCTTC
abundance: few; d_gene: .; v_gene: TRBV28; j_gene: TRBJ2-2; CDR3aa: CASSSLGDGELFF; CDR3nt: TGTGCCAGCAGTTCCCTTGGGGACGGGGAGCTGTTTTTT
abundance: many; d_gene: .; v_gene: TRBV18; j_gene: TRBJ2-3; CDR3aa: CASSLTHKTDTQYF; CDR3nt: TGTGCCAGCTCACTGACCCACAAGACAGATACGCAGTATTTT
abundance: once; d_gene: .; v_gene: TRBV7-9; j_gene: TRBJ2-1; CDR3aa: CASSLELDNSYNEQFF; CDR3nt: TGTGCCAGCAGCTTAGAATTGGACAACTCCTACAATGAGCAGTTCTTC
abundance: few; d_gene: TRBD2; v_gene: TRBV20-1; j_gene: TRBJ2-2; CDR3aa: CSAPAGTSGITGELFF; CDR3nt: TGCAGTGCCCCGGCCGGGACTAGCGGGATAACCGGGGAGCTGTTTTTT
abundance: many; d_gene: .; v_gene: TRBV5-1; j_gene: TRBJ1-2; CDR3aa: CASSLKGYGYTF; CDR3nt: TGCGCCAGCAGTCTAAAGGGCTATGGCTACACCTTC
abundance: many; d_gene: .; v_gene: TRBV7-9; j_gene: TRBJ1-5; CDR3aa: CASSLGRGSNQPQHF; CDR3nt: TGTGCCAGCAGCTTAGGGCGTGGGAGCAATCAGCCCCAGCATTTT
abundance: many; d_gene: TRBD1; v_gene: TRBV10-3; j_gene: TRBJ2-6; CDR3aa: CAISVGQAVSSGANVLTF; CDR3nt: TGTGCCATCAGTGTTGGACAGGCTGTAAGCTCTGGGGCCAACGTCCTGACTTTC
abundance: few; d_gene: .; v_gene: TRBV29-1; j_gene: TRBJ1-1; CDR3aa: CSGQTGLDTEAFF; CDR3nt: TGCAGCGGCCAAACAGGGTTGGACACTGAAGCTTTCTTT
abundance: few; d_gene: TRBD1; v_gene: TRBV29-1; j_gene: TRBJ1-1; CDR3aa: CSARRGYRGGNSEAFF; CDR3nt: TGCAGCGCCCGAAGGGGGTACAGGGGGGGGAACTCTGAAGCTTTCTTT
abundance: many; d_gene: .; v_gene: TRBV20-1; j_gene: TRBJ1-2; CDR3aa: CSARVGGAQNGYTF; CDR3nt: TGCAGTGCTAGGGTGGGGGGGGCGCAGAATGGCTACACCTTC
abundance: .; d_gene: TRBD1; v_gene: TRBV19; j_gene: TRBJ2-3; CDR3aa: CASRSLRTGVGTDTQYF; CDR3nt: TGTGCCAGTAGGAGCCTCAGGACAGGGGTGGGGACAGATACGCAGTATTTT
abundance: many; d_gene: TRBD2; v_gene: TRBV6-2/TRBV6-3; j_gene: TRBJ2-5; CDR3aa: CASSNSGSVLETQYF; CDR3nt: TGTGCCAGCAGCAACAGCGGGAGCGTCTTAGAGACCCAGTACTTC
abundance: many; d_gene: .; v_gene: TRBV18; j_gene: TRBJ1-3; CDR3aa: CASSPHGNTIYF; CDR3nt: TGTGCCAGCTCACCGCACGGAAACACCATATATTTT
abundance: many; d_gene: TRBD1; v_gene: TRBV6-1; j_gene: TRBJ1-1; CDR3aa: CASNQGQKINAEAFF; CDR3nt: TGTGCCAGCAACCAGGGACAGAAAATAAACGCTGAAGCTTTCTTT
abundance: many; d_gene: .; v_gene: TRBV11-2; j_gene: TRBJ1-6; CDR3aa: CASSLAGTGSNYSPLHF; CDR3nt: TGTGCCAGCAGCTTAGCTGGAACGGGCAGCAACTATTCACCCCTCCACTTT
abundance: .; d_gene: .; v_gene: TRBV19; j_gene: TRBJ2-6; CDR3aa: CASSEQASGANVLTF; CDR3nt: TGTGCCAGTAGCGAACAGGCATCTGGGGCCAACGTCCTGACTTTC
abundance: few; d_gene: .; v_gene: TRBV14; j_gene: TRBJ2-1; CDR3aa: CASSQDPPREYYNEQFF; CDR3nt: TGTGCCAGCAGCCAAGACCCCCCACGGGAGTACTACAATGAGCAGTTCTTC
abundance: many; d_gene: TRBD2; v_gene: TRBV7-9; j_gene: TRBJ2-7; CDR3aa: CASSRPGTSGSYEQYF; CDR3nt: TGTGCCAGCAGCCGCCCCGGGACTAGCGGCTCCTACGAGCAGTACTTC
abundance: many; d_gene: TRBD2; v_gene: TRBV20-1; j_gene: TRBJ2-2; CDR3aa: CSARDNRLAGMRAGELFF; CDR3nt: TGCAGTGCTAGAGATAACCGGCTAGCGGGAATGCGGGCCGGGGAGCTGTTTTTT
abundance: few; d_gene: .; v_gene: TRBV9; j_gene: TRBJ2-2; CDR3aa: CASSATLGELFF; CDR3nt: TGTGCCAGTAGCGCCACCCTCGGGGAGCTGTTTTTT
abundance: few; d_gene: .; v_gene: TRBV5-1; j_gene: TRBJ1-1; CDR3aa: CASAGSWRVGGNTEAFF; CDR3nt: TGCGCCAGCGCCGGCTCGTGGAGGGTGGGCGGGAACACTGAAGCTTTCTTT
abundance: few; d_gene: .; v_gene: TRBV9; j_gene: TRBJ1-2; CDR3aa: CASSPRATANYGYTF; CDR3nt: TGTGCCAGCAGCCCAAGAGCAACCGCTAACTATGGCTACACCTTC
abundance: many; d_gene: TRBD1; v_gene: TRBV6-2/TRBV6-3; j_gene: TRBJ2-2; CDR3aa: CASSYPRTGINTGELFF; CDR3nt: TGTGCCAGCAGTTACCCTCGGACAGGGATAAACACCGGGGAGCTGTTTTTT
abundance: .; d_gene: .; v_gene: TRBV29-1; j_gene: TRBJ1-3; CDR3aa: CSVGDLSGNTIYF; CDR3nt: TGCAGCGTAGGCGATCTCTCTGGAAACACCATATATTTT
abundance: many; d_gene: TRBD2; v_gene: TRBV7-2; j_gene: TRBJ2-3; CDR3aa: CASSRGVAGGTDTQYF; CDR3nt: TGTGCCAGCAGTAGAGGGGTAGCGGGAGGCACAGATACGCAGTATTTT
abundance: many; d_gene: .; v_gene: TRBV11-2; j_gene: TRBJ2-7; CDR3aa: CASSLDLYEQYF; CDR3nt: TGTGCCAGCAGCTTAGATCTGTACGAGCAGTACTTC
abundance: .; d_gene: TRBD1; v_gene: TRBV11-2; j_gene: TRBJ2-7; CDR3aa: CASSSTRTGGYEQYF; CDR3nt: TGTGCCAGCAGCTCCACCCGGACAGGGGGCTACGAGCAGTACTTC